This paragraph covers one T cell receptor beta chain sequence. Its antigen is currently unknown. The record originates from a study of blood T cells in healthy people across ages. Study-wide points: In long-lived donors, naive CD4+ cell counts and diversity exceeded those of aged donors. Roughly linearly, TCR beta diversity per million T cells fell as age increased.

For the second PCR, which ran for about 6 to 11 cycles, a sample-barcoded 5' primer and a J-beta primer mix were used. TCRdb independently ran MiXCR on the 5' RACE reads; one entry per CDR3 protein. This sample has 1.5 million to 2 million distinct CDR3 sequences, with around half found just once. Trimming removed 5 bases at V and 1 base at J, with 15 bases between. CDR1 is DFQATT and CDR2 is SNEGSKA in the germline V gene (reference sequence). CDR3 length: 15 amino acids. The chain links TRBV20-1 to TRBJ2-4; D is possibly TRBD2 (6 bases). The clonotype originates from a woman between 40 and 50 years old in good health. The sequenced sample consisted of blood. The CDR3 region is CSAATGGGAKNIQYF. As DNA, the CDR3 is TGCAGTGCTGCCACCGGTGGAGGGGCCAAAAACATTCAGTACTTC.